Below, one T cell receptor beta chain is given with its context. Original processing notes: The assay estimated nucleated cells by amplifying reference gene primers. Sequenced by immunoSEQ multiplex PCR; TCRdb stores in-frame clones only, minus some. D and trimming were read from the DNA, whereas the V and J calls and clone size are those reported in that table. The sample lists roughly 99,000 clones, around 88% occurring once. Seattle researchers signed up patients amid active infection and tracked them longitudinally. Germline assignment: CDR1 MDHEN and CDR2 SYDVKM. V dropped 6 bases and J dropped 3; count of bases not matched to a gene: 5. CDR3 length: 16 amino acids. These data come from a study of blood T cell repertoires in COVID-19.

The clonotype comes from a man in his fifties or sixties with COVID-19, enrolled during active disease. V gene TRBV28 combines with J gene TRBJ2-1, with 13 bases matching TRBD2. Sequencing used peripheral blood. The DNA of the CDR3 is TGTGCCAGCAGCCGGACTAGCGGGGGCTTCTACAATGAGCAGTTCTTC. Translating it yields CASSRTSGGFYNEQFF.